The clone carrying this T cell receptor (beta chain) came up once. Its antigen remains unknown. This same CDR3 is encoded by further DNA sequences in the sample. With 7 bases clipped from V and 5 bases from J, the junction kept 5 bases outside the gene matches. This CDR3 region has 14 residues. Germline V gives CDR1 MDHEN, CDR2 SYDVKM. This sample was included in a study of graft-versus-host responses after intestinal transplantation. Study details: Recipients underwent multivisceral, liver-intestinal, or isolated intestinal transplants. Notes on the study in general: Recipient marrow showed GvH clones, some seen first in ileum or blood.

TCRdb's copy holds only in-frame clones and misses some; the assay was immunoSEQ multiplex PCR. In the table there are tens of thousands of clones, about 95% of which are singletons. This receptor was identified in a human patient who received an intestinal transplant, so some T cells may come from the graft donor. The sequenced sample was PBMCs, obtained roughly 51 weeks after intestinal transplant. J is TRBJ2-5 and V is TRBV28; 12 nucleotides align to TRBD2. As DNA, the CDR3 is TGTGCCAGCAAGACTAGCGGGAGACTTGAGACCCAGTACTTC. It translates to CASKTSGRLETQYF.